The next 20 T cell receptor beta chains were all read from a single sample in a study of blood T cells in healthy people across ages. A J-beta primer mix and a sample-barcoded 5' primer were used in a second PCR of about 7 to 12 cycles. MiXCR was run by TCRdb on the 5' RACE reads, yielding one entry per CDR3 protein. The data hold fewer than 750,000 distinct CDR3 sequences, with 52% observed a single time. The sequencing input was blood. These receptors originate from a woman of 80 years or more in good health.

This clonotype was counted a single time. This chain joins TRBV7-8 and TRBJ2-1; D is undetermined. V gave up 5 bases and J gave up 2 bases, with 16 bases separating them. The CDR3 loop spans 16 amino acids. The germline CDR1 and CDR2 sequences are SGHVS and FQNEAQ. As DNA, the CDR3 is TGTGCCAGCAGCCTAAAAGGGTCGCTAACCTACAATGAGCAGTTCTTC. It codes for CASSLKGSLTYNEQFF.

The gene calls are TRBV6-6 and TRBJ2-7; 7 bases line up with TRBD1. In germline, CDR1 is MNHNY, CDR2 SVGAGI (reference sequence). Trimming at V came to 6 bases and at J to 2 bases, leaving 4 bases not matched to a gene. CDR3 length: 13 residues. The CDR3 DNA sequence: TGTGCCAGCAGCGGACAGGACGCCTACGAGCAGTACTTC. Translated, it gives CASSGQDAYEQYF.

This clonotype was found many times. The rearrangement links TRBV7-2 to TRBJ2-3; TRBD2 is a possible D gene (6 bases). Looked up from germline, CDR1 is SGHTA and CDR2 is FQGNSA. V lost 1 base, J lost 1 base, and 12 bases lay in between. The CDR3 runs 16 residues. CDR3 residues: CASSLVIGGGTDTQYF. CDR3 coding DNA: TGTGCCAGCAGCTTAGTAATAGGAGGGGGCACAGATACGCAGTATTTT.

V is TRBV30 and J is TRBJ2-3; D might be TRBD2 (6 bases). There are 14 residues in the CDR3. Germline CDR1 is GTSNPN and CDR2 is SVGIG (reference sequence). The germline V and J ends were trimmed by 2 bases and 1 base, with 10 bases remaining between them. The CDR3 protein is CAWSLGGGTDTQYF. The CDR3 DNA reads as TGTGCCTGGAGTCTCGGCGGGGGCACAGATACGCAGTATTTT. The whole variable domain, filled in from reference TRBV30 and TRBJ2-3, reads SQTIHQWPATLVQPVGSPLSLECTVEGTSNPNLYWYRQAAGRGLQLLFYSVGIGQISSEVPQNLSASRPQDRQFILSSKKLLLSDSGFYLCAWSLGGGTDTQYFGPGTRLTVL.

The V call is TRBV7-6, the J call TRBJ2-5; D unclear. Germline V gives CDR1 SGHVS, CDR2 FNYEAQ. Trimming removed 5 bases from V and 5 bases from J, with 12 bases in between. This CDR3 has 13 residues. CDR3 region: CASSALATETQYF. The CDR3 coding sequence is TGTGCCAGCAGCGCCCTCGCCACTGAGACCCAGTACTTC. The full variable domain, in which reference TRBV7-6 and TRBJ2-5 provide the parts outside the CDR3, is GAGVSQSPRYKVTKRGQDVALRCDPISGHVSLYWYRQALGQGPEFLTYFNYEAQQDKSGLPNDRFSAERPEGSISTLTIQRTEQRDSAMYRCASSALATETQYFGPGTRLLVL.

The chain carries TRBV7-2 and TRBJ1-5, with a weak D call TRBD1 (6 bases). Germline loops: CDR1 SGHTA, CDR2 FQGNSA. V was shortened by 2 bases and J by 5 bases, with 13 bases between the two germline ends. CDR3 length: 15 amino acids. CDR3 region: CASSLSRDTDQPQHF. The CDR3 bases are TGTGCCAGCAGCTTATCTCGGGACACCGATCAGCCCCAGCATTTT.

This clonotype was counted ten times or more. V and J are TRBV7-9 and TRBJ2-1; TRBD1 matches 7 bases. Germline V gene lookup returns CDR1 SEHNR and CDR2 FQNEAQ (reference sequence). V gave up 5 bases and J gave up 1 base; unmatched junction bases: 14. The CDR3 runs to 18 residues. The CDR3 region is CASSARFRTGGSYNEQFF. The DNA for the CDR3 is TGTGCCAGCAGCGCACGATTTAGGACAGGTGGTTCCTACAATGAGCAGTTCTTC.

The rearrangement links TRBV7-2 to TRBJ2-3, with TRBD2 identical over 7 bases. The CDR3 is 15 amino acids. Germline CDR1 SGHTA, CDR2 FQGNSA. The V gene end was trimmed by 7 bases and the J gene end by 2 bases; junction bases not matched to a gene: 9. The CDR3 coding sequence is TGTGCCAGCACAGAGCAAGCGGGACCCACAGATACGCAGTATTTT. It encodes CASTEQAGPTDTQYF.

A note on this clonotype: Germline and junction disagree at one end, which may indicate a read error. The chain links TRBV12-3 or TRBV12-4 to TRBJ2-2, with 7 bases matching TRBD1. The CDR3 length is 14 residues. The CDR3 coding sequence is TGTGCCAGCAGTACAGGACAGGCCACCAGGGAGCTGTTTTTT. It is translated as CASSTGQATRELFF.

This clonotype has a count of ten or more. This chain uses TRBV5-1 with TRBJ2-3; the match to TRBD1 covers 8 bases. The J segment lost 4 bases and the V segment lost 0 bases, leaving 4 bases of the junction unmatched. Germline lookup yields CDR1 SGHRS and CDR2 YFSETQ. The CDR3 runs to 15 residues. The CDR3 region has the DNA TGCGCCAGCAGCTTGGTAGGACAGGGAGCAGATACGCAGTATTTT. Translating gives CASSLVGQGADTQYF.

This clonotype was observed many times. The chain couples TRBV29-1 to TRBJ1-5, with 8 positions matching TRBD1. The CDR3 spans 13 residues. CDR1 is SQVTM, CDR2 ANQGSEA, per germline. Unmatched junction bases numbered 6, after V lost 5 bases and J lost 6 bases. The chain's CDR3 is CSVRQGSSQPQHF. The CDR3 nucleotides are TGCAGCGTTAGACAGGGGAGTAGTCAGCCCCAGCATTTT.

V gene TRBV3-1 combines with J gene TRBJ1-1; TRBD1 is a possible D gene (5 bases). V was clipped by 8 bases and J by 11 bases, with 24 bases between them. CDR3 size: 14 residues. The germline V gene has CDR1 LGHDT and CDR2 YNNKEL (reference sequence). This CDR3 is CASGPRDVVEGAFF. As DNA, the CDR3 is TGTGCCAGCGGCCCTCGGGACGTCGTGGAAGGGGCTTTCTTT.

This chain links TRBV20-1 with TRBJ2-5; 10 positions match TRBD2. The length of the CDR3 is 14 residues. CDR1 and CDR2 (germline): DFQATT, SNEGSKA (reference sequence). Germline trimming cut 0 bases from V and 5 bases from J; bases unmatched to any gene: 3. The CDR3 spells CSAREGLAHETQYF. Written as DNA, the CDR3 is TGCAGTGCTAGAGAGGGACTAGCGCATGAGACCCAGTACTTC.

This chain connects TRBV27 to TRBJ2-7; 8 bases line up with TRBD2. Looked up from germline, CDR1 is MNHEY and CDR2 is SMNVEV (reference sequence). The trim removed 5 bases at V and 0 bases at J, leaving 15 bases unmatched. There are 18 residues in the CDR3. The CDR3 DNA sequence: TGTGCCAGCAGTACTCGGGAGGGCCACCCTGGCACCTCCTACGAGCAGTACTTC. Translation gives CASSTREGHPGTSYEQYF.

Only a few counts were recorded for this clonotype. The chain has TRBV3-1 and TRBJ2-7; D call uncertain. The closer fit of TRBJ2-5 to the DNA end suggests the J call may be wrong. The CDR3 spans 13 residues. Looked up from germline, CDR1 is LGHDT and CDR2 is YNNKEL (reference sequence). CDR3 amino acids: CASSLPVKETQYF. DNA of the CDR3: TGTGCCAGCAGCCTTCCGGTCAAGGAGACCCAGTACTTC.

This clonotype was observed a handful of times. The chain has TRBV5-4 and TRBJ2-7; TRBD1 agrees at 10 bases. The germline gives CDR1 SGHNT, CDR2 YYREEE (reference sequence). Trimming took 2 bases from V and 7 from J; bases not matched to a gene: 6. CDR3 length: 14 amino acids. DNA for the CDR3: TGTGCCAGCAGCTTCGGACAGGGGGTAGGAGAGCAGTACTTC. This encodes CASSFGQGVGEQYF. The entire variable domain, with the rest obtained from reference TRBV5-4 and TRBJ2-7, is as follows: ETGVTQSPTHLIKTRGQQVTLRCSSQSGHNTVSWYQQALGQGPQFIFQYYREEENGRGNFPPRFSGLQFPNYSSELNVNALELDDSALYLCASSFGQGVGEQYFGPGTRLTVT.

The chain is built from TRBV7-2 and TRBJ2-5; a weak D match, TRBD1 (6 bases). With 5 bases removed from V and 11 bases from J, the gap between germline ends came to 18 bases. This CDR3 spans 13 amino acids. Per germline, CDR1 SGHTA and CDR2 FQGNSA. CDR3: CASSVGTTNEQYF. CDR3 sequence (DNA): TGTGCCAGCAGCGTAGGGACAACCAATGAGCAGTACTTC.

The chain joins TRBV11-2 to TRBJ2-3; TRBD1 is a possible D gene (5 bases). CDR1 and CDR2 from the germline V gene are SGHAT and FQNNGV. V was trimmed by 4 bases and J by 4 bases, leaving 12 bases between them. The CDR3 loop spans 14 amino acids. CDR3 protein: CASSSGHSADTQYF. In DNA form, the CDR3 reads TGTGCCAGCAGCTCAGGGCATTCCGCAGATACGCAGTATTTT.

The chain uses TRBV7-9 and TRBJ2-5; 8 nucleotides match TRBD1. This CDR3 is built from 15 residues. Trimming took 2 bases from V and 5 from J; bases not matched to a gene: 7. Per the germline V gene, CDR1 is SEHNR and CDR2 is FQNEAQ (reference sequence). This CDR3 reads CASSLFDRGEETQYF. CDR3 bases: TGTGCCAGCAGCTTATTTGACAGGGGTGAGGAGACCCAGTACTTC. Full variable domain (rest looked up from reference TRBV7-9 and TRBJ2-5): DTGVSQNPRHKITKRGQNVTFRCDPISEHNRLYWYRQTLGQGPEFLTYFQNEAQLEKSRLLSDRFSAERPKGSFSTLEIQRTEQGDSAMYLCASSLFDRGEETQYFGPGTRLLVL.

The chain couples TRBV6-5 to TRBJ2-5; a possible D gene is TRBD1 (5 bases). The V gene lost 11 bases and the J gene lost 4 bases, with 14 bases spanning the gap. The CDR3 is 12 residues long. Germline assignment: CDR1 MNHEY and CDR2 SVGAGI. The CDR3 region has the DNA TGTGCCGCAAGGGGCGAGTCAGAGACCCAGTACTTC. Amino acids: CAARGESETQYF.